One T cell receptor (beta chain) is described in this entry. Its antigen remains unidentified. Germline values: CDR1 MNHEY, CDR2 SMNVEV (reference sequence). This CDR3 spans 15 amino acids. V lost 4 bases to trimming and J lost 3 bases, with 12 bases between them. This entry is derived from a study of T cell responses to AZD1222 COVID-19 vaccine. Notes on the study in general: In all cases, repertoires were sampled only after the peak T cell response. CD4 TCRs associated with vaccination spanned spike, dominating at 160-218 and 743-854. Females outnumbered males among donors, who were mostly white British; clonal diversity was possibly underestimated. Within unmutated variant regions lay the reported targets of nearly half of spike-specific TCRs.

The repertoire was sequenced with immunoSEQ multiplex PCR; TCRdb's copy has only in-frame clones and lacks some. There are 100,000 or so clones in the sample; 88% occur only once, and 2.5% to 3% lies in the top ten. The rearrangement uses TRBV27 and TRBJ2-2; D possibly corresponds to TRBD1 (5 bases). The clonotype was recovered from an adult in good health. This specimen consisted of peripheral blood, obtained on day 0 of AZD1222 vaccination. CDR3 DNA sequence: TGTGCCAGCAGTTCCGACAGCCGAGACACCGGGGAGCTGTTTTTT. It codes for CASSSDSRDTGELFF.